This entry describes one TCR beta chain. Its antigen remains undetermined. No quality values exist for individual bases; no much larger clone is one base distant. This sample was taken from a study of cytomegalovirus exposure and HLA in healthy donors (dated by TCRdb to about 2017). Regarding the complete study: According to a later analysis, one platform produced both the 120 validation repertoires and the roughly 640 repertoires of the first cohort. The aim of the study was to test whether cataloging public T cell receptors could identify signatures of past pathogen exposure. Besides the first cohort of about 730 subjects, a separate validation cohort made up of some 110 different subjects was used. The study combined high-throughput TCR immunosequencing, statistical association of individual TCRs with disease status, and machine learning to predict cytomegalovirus infection status.

General findings and caveats noted by the study authors: Most TCR sequences were seen in very few donors, while some public TCRs were found in many individuals. In vitro tests confirmed that a few of the cytomegalovirus-associated TCR beta chains recognize cytomegalovirus antigens. In both the original and validation cohorts, the classifier was reported to diagnose cytomegalovirus status with high specificity and sensitivity. The authors suggested that the approach could potentially be generalized to other disease states and immunological phenotypes. All 130 or so repertoires were used to score co-occurrence in the validation cohort in a later analysis, because that analysis had no HLA typing for the cohort. Subsequent analysis determined that TCRs grouped into clusters in the first cohort also showed a tendency toward co-occurrence across the roughly 120 validation repertoires, and approximately 93% of cluster scores exceeded 0. A total of fewer than 200 TCR beta chains were listed by the study as associated with cytomegalovirus.

Separate from the approximately 700-subject first cohort, the validation cohort of about 120 subjects was the group to which the donors belonged. Library creation used the immunoSEQ multiplex PCR assay. Per the authors' processing: To diagnose cytomegalovirus status from the catalog of TCR beta chain sequences, a statistical classification framework was built. TCRdb took this table from immuneACCESS and kept in-frame rearrangements with V and J called. Such tables lack part of the clones; where checked against another copy, unresolved V genes explain under half of the gap, and the rest is unexplained. The V and J calls and clone size are taken from that table; D and trimming were inferred from the DNA. This sample gives fewer than 200,000 clones in total; nearly 90% of them show up just once. Of the sample, 4% to 5% falls within the top ten clones. Including cysteine and phenylalanine, the CDR3 has 16 amino acids. Only the CDR3 region is kept as DNA, spanning 48 bases read in frame from base 1. Based on the germline V gene (reference sequence), the CDR1 and CDR2 sequences are MNHEY and SMNVEV. The germline ends are 9 bases apart after V is trimmed by 0 bases and J by 0 bases.

The rearrangement combines TRBV27 with TRBJ1-5, with the D gene too uncertain to name. Material for sequencing was PBMCs. This TCR derives from a man aged 18 to 29 in good health and CMV-seropositive. DNA sequence: TGTGCCAGCAGTTTATCACCCGGGAATAGCAATCAGCCCCAGCATTTT. Its protein product is CASSLSPGNSNQPQHF.